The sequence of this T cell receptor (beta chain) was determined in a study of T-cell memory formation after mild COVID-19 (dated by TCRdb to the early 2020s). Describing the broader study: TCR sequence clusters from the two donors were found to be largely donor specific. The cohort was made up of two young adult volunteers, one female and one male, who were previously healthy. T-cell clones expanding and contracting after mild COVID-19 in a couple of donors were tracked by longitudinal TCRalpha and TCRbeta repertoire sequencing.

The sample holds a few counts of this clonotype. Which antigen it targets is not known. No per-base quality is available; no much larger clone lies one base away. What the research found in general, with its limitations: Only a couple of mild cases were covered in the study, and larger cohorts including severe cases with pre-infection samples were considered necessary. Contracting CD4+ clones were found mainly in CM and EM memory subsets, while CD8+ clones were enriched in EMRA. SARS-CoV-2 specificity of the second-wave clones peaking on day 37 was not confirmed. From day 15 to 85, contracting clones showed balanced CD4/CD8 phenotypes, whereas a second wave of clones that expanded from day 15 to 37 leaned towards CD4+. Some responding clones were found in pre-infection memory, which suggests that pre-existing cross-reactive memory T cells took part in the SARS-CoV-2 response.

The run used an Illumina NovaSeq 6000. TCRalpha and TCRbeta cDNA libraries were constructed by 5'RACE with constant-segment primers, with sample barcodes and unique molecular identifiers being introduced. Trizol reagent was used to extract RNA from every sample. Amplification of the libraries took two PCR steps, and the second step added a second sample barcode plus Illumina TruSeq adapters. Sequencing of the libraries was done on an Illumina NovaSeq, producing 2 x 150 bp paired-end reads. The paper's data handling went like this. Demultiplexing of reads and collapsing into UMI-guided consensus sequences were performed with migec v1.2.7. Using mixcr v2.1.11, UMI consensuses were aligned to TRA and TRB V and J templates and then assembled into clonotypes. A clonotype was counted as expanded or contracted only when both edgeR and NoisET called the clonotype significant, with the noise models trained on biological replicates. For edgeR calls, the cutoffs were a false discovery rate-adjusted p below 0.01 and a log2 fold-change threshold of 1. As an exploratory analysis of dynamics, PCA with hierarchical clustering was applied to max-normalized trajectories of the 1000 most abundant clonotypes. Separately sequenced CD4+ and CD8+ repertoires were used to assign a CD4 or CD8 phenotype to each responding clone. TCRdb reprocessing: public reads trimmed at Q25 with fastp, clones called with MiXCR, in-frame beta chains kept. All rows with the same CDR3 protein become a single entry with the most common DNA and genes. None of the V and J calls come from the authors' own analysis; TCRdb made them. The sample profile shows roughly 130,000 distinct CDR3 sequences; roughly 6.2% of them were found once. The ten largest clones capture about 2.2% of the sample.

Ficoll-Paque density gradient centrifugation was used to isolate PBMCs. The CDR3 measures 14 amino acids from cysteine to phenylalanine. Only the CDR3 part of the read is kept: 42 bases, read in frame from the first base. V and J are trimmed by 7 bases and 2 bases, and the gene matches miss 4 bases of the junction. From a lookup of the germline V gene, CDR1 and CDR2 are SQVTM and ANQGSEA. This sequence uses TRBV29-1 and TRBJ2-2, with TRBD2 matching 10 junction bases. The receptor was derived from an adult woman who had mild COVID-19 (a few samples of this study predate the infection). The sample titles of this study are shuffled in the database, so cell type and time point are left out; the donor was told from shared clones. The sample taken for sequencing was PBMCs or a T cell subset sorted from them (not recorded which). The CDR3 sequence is CSASSGSNTGELFF. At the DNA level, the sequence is TGCAGCGCCTCTAGCGGGAGTAACACCGGGGAGCTGTTTTTT.